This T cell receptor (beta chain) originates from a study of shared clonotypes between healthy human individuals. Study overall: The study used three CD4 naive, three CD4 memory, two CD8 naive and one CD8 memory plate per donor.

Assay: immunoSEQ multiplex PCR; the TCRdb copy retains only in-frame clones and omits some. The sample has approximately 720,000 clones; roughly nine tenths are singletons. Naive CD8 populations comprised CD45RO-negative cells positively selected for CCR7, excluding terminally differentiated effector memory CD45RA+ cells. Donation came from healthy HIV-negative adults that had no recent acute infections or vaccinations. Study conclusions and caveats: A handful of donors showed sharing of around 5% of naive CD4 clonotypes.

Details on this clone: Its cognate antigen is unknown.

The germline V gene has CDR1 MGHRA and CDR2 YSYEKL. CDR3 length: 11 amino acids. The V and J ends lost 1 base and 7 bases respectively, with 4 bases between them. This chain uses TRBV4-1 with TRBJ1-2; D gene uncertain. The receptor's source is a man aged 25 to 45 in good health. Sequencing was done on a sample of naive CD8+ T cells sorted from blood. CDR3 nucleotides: TGCGCCAGCAGCCAAGGAGGTGGCTACACCTTC. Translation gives CASSQGGGYTF.